These 10 T cell receptor beta chains originate from one sample sequenced in a study of T cells in Graves' hyperthyroidism and ophthalmopathy. TCR beta CDR3 regions were amplified from RNA transcripts. The study used the HTBI primer set for a first-round RT-PCR of the TCR CDR3. TCRdb reanalysed the multiplex PCR reads using MiXCR and keeps one entry per CDR3 protein. The top ten hold roughly a sixth of the sample, which has roughly 700,000 distinct CDR3 sequences, about 18% seen once. Sample: blood. The receptors come from a man aged 50 to 59 with Graves' hyperthyroidism.

The chain carries TRBV5-1 and TRBJ2-7, with D possibly TRBD2 on 6 matching bases. This CDR3 has 15 amino acids. From germline, CDR1 is SGHRS and CDR2 YFSETQ. Trimming removed 0 bases from V and 4 bases from J, with 14 bases in between. The DNA for the CDR3 is TGCGCCAGCAGCTTGGGTTCTAGCGAGAGATACGAGCAGTACTTC. Translation gives CASSLGSSERYEQYF.

This clonotype was counted a few times. This chain connects TRBV20-1 to TRBJ1-3; tentatively, D is TRBD1 (5 bases). The CDR3 is 14 amino acids. Per germline, CDR1 DFQATT and CDR2 SNEGSKA (reference sequence). The ends were cut back, 0 bases at V and 4 bases at J, with 10 bases in the middle. This CDR3 reads CSARDPRAGNTIYF. The DNA of the CDR3 is TGCAGTGCTAGAGATCCCAGGGCCGGAAACACCATATATTTT.

The chain recombines TRBV30 with TRBJ2-3; tentatively, D is TRBD1 (5 bases). The CDR3 extends over 15 amino acids. V was clipped by 0 bases and J by 0 bases, with 10 bases between them. CDR1 and CDR2 (germline): GTSNPN, SVGIG (reference sequence). CDR3 amino acids: CAWSVGAQSTDTQYF. The CDR3 DNA reads TGTGCCTGGAGTGTAGGGGCCCAGAGCACAGATACGCAGTATTTT. Full variable domain (missing parts from reference TRBV30 and TRBJ2-3): SQTIHQWPATLVQPVGSPLSLECTVEGTSNPNLYWYRQAAGRGLQLLFYSVGIGQISSEVPQNLSASRPQDRQFILSSKKLLLSDSGFYLCAWSVGAQSTDTQYFGPGTRLTVL.

This clonotype was found many times. This chain joins TRBV7-8 and TRBJ2-5; TRBD1 matches at 7 bases. CDR1 is SGHVS, CDR2 FQNEAQ, per germline. Trimming took 6 bases from V and 5 from J; bases not matched to a gene: 9. This CDR3 comprises 14 residues. CDR3: CASRNNRGLETQYF. The DNA of the CDR3 is TGTGCCAGCAGGAACAACAGGGGATTGGAGACCCAGTACTTC. Full variable domain (missing parts from reference TRBV7-8 and TRBJ2-5): GAGVSQSPRYKVAKRGQDVALRCDPISGHVSLFWYQQALGQGPEFLTYFQNEAQLDKSGLPSDRFFAERPEGSVSTLKIQRTQQEDSAVYLCASRNNRGLETQYFGPGTRLLVL.

This clonotype was observed many times. The CDR3 DNA sequence: TGTGCCAGCAGTGAAATGGGGCAGGGCGGCCAGCCCCAGCATTTT. It yields the protein CASSEMGQGGQPQHF. The chain links TRBV6-1 to TRBJ1-5; tentative D call: TRBD1 (5 bases). This CDR3 contains 15 residues. Trimming shortened V by 2 bases and J by 7 bases, and 15 bases separated the two germline ends. Germline V gives CDR1 MNHNS, CDR2 SASEGT.

This clonotype showed up just a few times. The chain carries TRBV9 and TRBJ1-2; D gene unclear. Trimming shortened V by 4 bases and J by 7 bases, and 17 bases separated the two germline ends. The CDR3 has 14 amino acids. Per the germline V gene, CDR1 is SGDLS and CDR2 is YYNGEE. In nucleotides, the CDR3 is TGTGCCAGCAGCCTAGCGGGTAAGCTGTCTGGCTACACCTTC. It is translated as CASSLAGKLSGYTF.

This clonotype came up a few times. This rearrangement joins TRBV9 to TRBJ2-5, with TRBD1 identical over 7 bases. The V gene end was trimmed by 3 bases and the J gene end by 2 bases; junction bases not matched to a gene: 7. The CDR3 has 15 amino acids. CDR1 SGDLS and CDR2 YYNGEE come from the germline V gene. The CDR3: CASSADGTDQETQYF. CDR3 bases: TGTGCCAGCAGCGCAGATGGGACAGATCAAGAGACCCAGTACTTC.

This clonotype was recorded many times. The rearrangement uses TRBV5-1 and TRBJ2-7; 8 bases are a match to TRBD1. Germline values: CDR1 SGHRS, CDR2 YFSETQ. The CDR3 extends over 14 amino acids. J was trimmed by 6 bases and V by 3 bases; bases with no gene match: 8. The CDR3 DNA reads TGCGCCAGCAGCTCGGACAGGGTGAGGGGCGAGCAGTACTTC. It yields the protein CASSSDRVRGEQYF.

This clonotype was seen repeatedly, ten times or more. CDR3 amino acids: CASSFRAGGMNEQFF. The DNA for the CDR3 is TGTGCCAGCAGTTTCAGAGCGGGAGGGATGAATGAGCAGTTCTTC. The rearrangement links TRBV27 to TRBJ2-1; TRBD2 matches 10 bases. V dropped 3 bases and J dropped 7; count of bases not matched to a gene: 6. This CDR3 has 15 amino acids. Per germline, CDR1 MNHEY and CDR2 SMNVEV (reference sequence).

V is TRBV4-1 and J is TRBJ2-6; no reliable D call. This CDR3 has 17 amino acids. V lost 3 bases, J lost 4 bases, and 16 bases lay in between. Germline CDR1 MGHRA, CDR2 YSYEKL. CDR3 sequence reads: CASSHQYRSSGANVLTF. Here the CDR3 DNA reads TGCGCCAGCAGCCATCAGTATAGGAGTTCCGGGGCCAACGTCCTGACTTTC.